The next 29 T cell receptor beta chains were all read from a single sample in a study of low-dose radiotherapy and immunotherapy resistance in tumors. Time point of the sample: after trial treatment. Treatment here: LDRT plus nivolumab, ipilimumab, low-dose cyclophosphamide and aspirin (RACIN trial). The authors amplified TCRs for approximately 18 PCR cycles with a constant-region primer and a V-primer adapter. TCRdb re-analysed the reads in MiXCR, keeping a single row per CDR3 protein. This sample yields around 57,000 distinct CDR3 sequences, of which around a third are seen a single time; over 7% belongs to the top ten. The sequencing used PBMCs, collected after low-dose radiotherapy plus immunotherapy. The receptor source for this set is a male donor with rectosigmoid adenocarcinoma.

This clonotype has ten or more counts. The CDR3 nucleotides read TGTGCCAGCAGCCCGACAGGGTCCGCTGAAAAACTGTTTTTT. It is translated as CASSPTGSAEKLFF. J is TRBJ1-4 and V is TRBV7-2; TRBD1 matches 7 bases. Trimming cost V 5 bases and J 7 bases; bases outside gene matches: 7. Germline CDR1 reads SGHTA; CDR2 reads FQGNSA. The CDR3 contains 14 residues.

This clonotype occurred many times. The rearrangement joins TRBV6-2 or TRBV6-3 to TRBJ2-2; 7 bases map to TRBD2. Germline values: CDR1 MNHEY, CDR2 SVGEGT. The junction had 2 bases not matched to a gene; V was cut back by 2 bases and J by 5 bases. The CDR3 consists of 14 residues. In nucleotides, the CDR3 is TGTGCCAGCAGTTACAGCGGGGAGACCGGGGAGCTGTTTTTT. Translated: CASSYSGETGELFF.

As to this clonotype: Since a far larger clone is one base different, this is likely a read error. The gene calls are TRBV7-8 and TRBJ2-7; D unclear. Germline assignment: CDR1 SGHVS and CDR2 FQNEAQ. The CDR3 spans 11 residues. CDR3 bases: TGTGCCAGCAGCTTGAACTACGTGCAGTACTTC. It is translated as CASSLNYVQYF.

This clonotype was picked up a small number of times. The V and J genes are TRBV30 and TRBJ1-5; no reliable D call. Germline CDR1 is GTSNPN and CDR2 is SVGIG (reference sequence). The ends were cut back, 0 bases at V and 3 bases at J, with 12 bases in the middle. The CDR3 is 15 amino acids. As DNA, the CDR3 is TGTGCCTGGAGTGTACCCCGAGGATACAATCAGCCCCAGCATTTT. Protein sequence: CAWSVPRGYNQPQHF.

This clonotype is medium-sized in the sample. V is TRBV6-8 and J is TRBJ2-2, with TRBD1 identical over 8 bases. CDR1 is MNHGY and CDR2 is SAAAGT in the germline V gene. The CDR3 is made up of 15 amino acids. The trim removed 10 bases at V and 1 base at J, leaving 8 bases unmatched. The CDR3 sequence: CAIKTGTGNTGELFF. The CDR3 nucleotides are TGTGCCATCAAGACCGGGACAGGGAACACCGGGGAGCTGTTTTTT.

This clonotype has more than one count but fewer than ten. The V gene is TRBV5-4, the J gene TRBJ2-5; 11 bases agree with TRBD2. The CDR3 runs to 17 residues. V was clipped by 4 bases and J by 2 bases; unmatched bases: 10. Per germline, CDR1 SGHNT and CDR2 YYREEE (reference sequence). CDR3 nucleotides: TGTGCCAGCAGCCGAGCCGGGACTAGCGGCGCTCAAGAGACCCAGTACTTC. Translation gives CASSRAGTSGAQETQYF.

There are many counts of this clonotype. The genes are TRBV7-2 and TRBJ2-1; D remains unclear. Deletions cut 7 bases from V and 3 bases from J, with 4 bases between. This CDR3 has 11 residues. CDR1 and CDR2 (germline): SGHTA, FQGNSA. The CDR3 nucleotides read TGTGCCAGCACCCGCTACAATGAGCAGTTCTTC. This encodes CASTRYNEQFF.

This clonotype appeared many times. V and J are TRBV20-1 and TRBJ1-1, with D possibly matching TRBD1 (5 bases). The germline V and J ends were trimmed by 8 bases and 1 base, with 8 bases remaining between them. The CDR3 extends over 11 amino acids. Germline CDR1 and CDR2: DFQATT and SNEGSKA (reference sequence). This CDR3 is CSLGGNTEAFF. CDR3 DNA sequence: TGCAGTCTGGGGGGGAACACTGAAGCTTTCTTT.

This rearrangement joins TRBV28 to TRBJ2-7; TRBD2 is a possible D gene (6 bases). Germline assignment: CDR1 MDHEN and CDR2 SYDVKM. V was trimmed by 1 base and J by 5 bases, leaving 21 bases between them. The CDR3 runs to 17 residues. The CDR3 protein is CASSLFAPSEGVDEQYF. The CDR3 DNA is TGTGCCAGCAGTTTATTCGCCCCCTCGGAGGGAGTTGACGAGCAGTACTTC.

This clonotype has only a few counts. It is likely a read error: a sequence one base away is far more abundant. The chain couples TRBV18 to TRBJ2-5; D gene ambiguous. CDR1 KGHSH and CDR2 LQKENI come from the germline V gene. Deletions cut 0 bases from V and 11 bases from J, with 19 bases between. This CDR3 is built from 15 residues. In nucleotides, the CDR3 is TGTGCCAGCTCACCACCGGGTTCAGCCTACAATGAGCAGTACTTC. It encodes CASSPPGSAYNEQYF.

This clonotype was detected many times. The gene calls are TRBV5-4 and TRBJ2-3, with D uncertain. The CDR3 covers 13 residues. Per the germline V gene, CDR1 is SGHNT and CDR2 is YYREEE (reference sequence). Between the trimmed V and J ends, which lost 4 bases and 2 bases, there was a span of 8 bases. The CDR3 nucleotides read TGTGCCAGCAGCCGCAAAAACACAGATACGCAGTATTTT. Residues: CASSRKNTDTQYF.

In DNA form, the CDR3 reads TGTGCCAGCAGTTACTCCCCAGATATTAACACTGAAGCTTTCTTT. Its translation is CASSYSPDINTEAFF. This rearrangement joins TRBV6-6 to TRBJ1-1; D remains ambiguous. Trimming cost V 0 bases and J 2 bases, with 10 bases left between them. The CDR3 length is 15 residues. Looked up from germline, CDR1 is MNHNY and CDR2 is SVGAGI (reference sequence).

Notes on this clonotype: This may stem from a read error, because a much larger clone lies one nucleotide away. The chain carries TRBV6-2 or TRBV6-3 and TRBJ1-5; D is undetermined. The CDR3 runs to 15 residues. Trimming left V 7 bases short and J 0 bases short, with 13 bases between. Per the germline V gene, CDR1 is MNHEY and CDR2 is SVGEGT. CDR3 bases: TGTGCCAGCACCTCTGGGAGCTATAGCAATCAGCCCCAGCATTTT. Its protein is CASTSGSYSNQPQHF.

This clonotype has more than one count but fewer than ten. The rearrangement uses TRBV19 and TRBJ2-1; D not certain. The V gene lost 1 base and the J gene lost 6 bases, with 16 bases spanning the gap. Germline CDR1 reads LNHDA; CDR2 reads SQIVND (reference sequence). This CDR3 contains 16 residues. CDR3 loop: CASSIAGQGPFNEQFF. DNA of the CDR3: TGTGCCAGTAGTATAGCGGGTCAAGGGCCCTTCAATGAGCAGTTCTTC.

This clonotype was recorded at least ten times. V gene TRBV7-9 combines with J gene TRBJ1-2; D gene ambiguous. Germline CDR1 is SEHNR and CDR2 is FQNEAQ (reference sequence). V was clipped by 3 bases and J by 5 bases, with 19 bases between them. The CDR3 length is 16 residues. Here the CDR3 DNA reads TGTGCCAGCAGCTTTTCTGGGGTCCTCGTATTTTATGGCTACACCTTC. The encoded protein is CASSFSGVLVFYGYTF.

This clonotype showed up just once. A far more abundant clone sits one base away, making this likely a read error. Written as DNA, the CDR3 is TGTGCCAGCAACCAGCCCGGACAGGTTCGTTCCTACAATGAGCAGTTCTTC. As protein: CASNQPGQVRSYNEQFF. This chain links TRBV28 with TRBJ2-1, with 7 bases aligning to TRBD1. The ends lost 7 bases at V and 1 base at J; junction bases unmatched: 13. The CDR3 has 17 amino acids. The V gene's germline CDR1 is MDHEN and CDR2 SYDVKM.

This clonotype was counted ten times or more. The J gene is TRBJ2-2, the V gene TRBV7-9; possible D gene TRBD2, 5 bases. Germline V gene lookup returns CDR1 SEHNR and CDR2 FQNEAQ (reference sequence). The CDR3 has 13 residues. V lost 6 bases, J lost 3 bases, and 8 bases lay in between. The CDR3 DNA reads TGTGCCAGCAGGAGGGCGGACACCGGGGAGCTGTTTTTT. Translated: CASRRADTGELFF.

This clonotype appeared many times. The chain has TRBV20-1 and TRBJ1-2, with TRBD1 matching 12 bases. The V gene's germline CDR1 is DFQATT and CDR2 SNEGSKA (reference sequence). J gave up 4 bases and V 6 bases, and 9 bases lay outside the gene matches. The CDR3 is 15 amino acids. In nucleotides, the CDR3 is TGCAGTGCGGAAGGGACAGGGGGCGATTTCTATGGCTACACCTTC. Its protein is CSAEGTGGDFYGYTF.

The V call is TRBV5-4, the J call TRBJ2-7, with TRBD1 as a possible D gene (6 bases). The germline V gene encodes CDR1 SGHNT and CDR2 YYREEE (reference sequence). Trimming removed 4 bases from V and 0 bases from J, with 14 bases in between. The CDR3 covers 15 residues. The CDR3 DNA reads TGTGCCAGCAGCGATCCCGGACAGAGCTCCTACGAGCAGTACTTC. Translating it yields CASSDPGQSSYEQYF.

This clonotype is termed medium-sized (0.01 to 0.1%). The chain has TRBV2 and TRBJ2-1, with 10 positions matching TRBD1. This CDR3 is 15 amino acids long. V shed 1 base and J 7 bases; nucleotides not matched to a gene: 4. In germline, CDR1 is SNHLY, CDR2 FYNNEI. Here the CDR3 DNA reads TGTGCCAGCAGTGAAGGGACAGGGGGAAAGAATGAGCAGTTCTTC. It encodes CASSEGTGGKNEQFF.

This clonotype came up a few times. The chain employs TRBV4-1 and TRBJ1-1, with 10 nucleotides matching TRBD1. V was clipped by 4 bases and J by 0 bases; unmatched bases: 5. The CDR3 covers 16 residues. Germline V gene lookup returns CDR1 MGHRA and CDR2 YSYEKL. The CDR3 DNA follows: TGCGCCAGCAGCCCGGGACAGGGGCCGATGAACACTGAAGCTTTCTTT. Residues: CASSPGQGPMNTEAFF.

The sample holds many counts of this clonotype. The rearrangement joins TRBV18 to TRBJ2-2; no firm D call. V was shortened by 2 bases and J by 6 bases, with 13 bases between the two germline ends. The CDR3 is made up of 15 amino acids. Germline V lookup: CDR1 KGHSH, CDR2 LQKENI. The CDR3 protein is CASSPSSVDSGELFF. The CDR3 bases are TGTGCCAGCTCACCATCCTCAGTTGACTCCGGGGAGCTGTTTTTT.

This rearrangement joins TRBV5-4 to TRBJ2-1, with TRBD2 matching over 8 bases. Germline trimming cut 6 bases from V and 8 bases from J; bases unmatched to any gene: 13. The CDR3 runs to 15 residues. The germline V gene has CDR1 SGHNT and CDR2 YYREEE (reference sequence). The CDR3 region is CASTDPGTSSHEQFF. The CDR3 DNA sequence: TGTGCCAGCACCGACCCCGGGACTAGTTCCCATGAGCAGTTCTTC. Combining the CDR3 with reference TRBV5-4 and TRBJ2-1 gives the whole variable domain ETGVTQSPTHLIKTRGQQVTLRCSSQSGHNTVSWYQQALGQGPQFIFQYYREEENGRGNFPPRFSGLQFPNYSSELNVNALELDDSALYLCASTDPGTSSHEQFFGPGTRLTVL.

A single count supports this clonotype. The chain has TRBV5-5 and TRBJ2-6; 8 bases match TRBD2. The J segment lost 2 bases and the V segment lost 6 bases, leaving 16 bases of the junction unmatched. CDR1 and CDR2 from the germline V gene are SGHKS and YYEKEE (reference sequence). The CDR3 is 19 residues long. CDR3 amino acids: CASTPSLAGARAGANVLTF. CDR3 nucleotide sequence: TGTGCCAGCACCCCGTCCCTAGCGGGCGCCAGGGCTGGGGCCAACGTCCTGACTTTC.

At least ten counts were recorded for this clonotype. This chain connects TRBV5-4 to TRBJ1-2; 8 nucleotides match TRBD1. V shed 4 bases and J 8 bases; nucleotides not matched to a gene: 10. The CDR3 length is 14 residues. Germline V gene data show CDR1 as SGHNT and CDR2 as YYREEE (reference sequence). CDR3 DNA: TGTGCCAGCAGCCAGGCAGGGGGCGCGAAAGGCTACACCTTC. Protein: CASSQAGGAKGYTF. Together with reference TRBV5-4 and TRBJ1-2, the CDR3 gives the full variable domain: ETGVTQSPTHLIKTRGQQVTLRCSSQSGHNTVSWYQQALGQGPQFIFQYYREEENGRGNFPPRFSGLQFPNYSSELNVNALELDDSALYLCASSQAGGAKGYTFGSGTRLTVV.

Of note for this clonotype: No DNA is shown, since the ends of the CDR3 on it are uncertain; the CDR3 is the one TCRdb lists. The rearrangement joins TRBV6-2 or TRBV6-3 to TRBJ1-1; the table gives TRBD1 as D, unverified against the DNA. The CDR3 region is 24 residues in length, termini included. Germline V gene sequence: CDR1 MNHEY, CDR2 SVGEGT. The chain's CDR3 is CASTNQTSMYLCASSSGPRSQAFF.

There are many counts of this clonotype. V usage is TRBV6-2 or TRBV6-3 and J usage is TRBJ2-7; 10 nucleotides line up with TRBD2. V lost 8 bases to trimming and J lost 2 bases; unmatched junction nucleotides: 9. This CDR3 comprises 15 residues. The germline V gene has CDR1 MNHEY and CDR2 SVGEGT. This CDR3 is CASGQHSGRAYEQYF. The CDR3 region has the DNA TGTGCCAGCGGCCAACACAGCGGGAGGGCCTACGAGCAGTACTTC.

The chain carries TRBV5-1 and TRBJ1-5; D uncertain. Germline CDR1 is SGHRS and CDR2 is YFSETQ. CDR3 size: 15 residues. The germline V and J ends were trimmed by 0 bases and 5 bases, with 12 bases remaining between them. CDR3 region: CASSLAPDGYQPQHF. Here the CDR3 DNA reads TGCGCCAGCAGCTTGGCCCCGGACGGCTATCAGCCCCAGCATTTT.

This clonotype showed up many times. V gene TRBV5-1 combines with J gene TRBJ2-7; 7 bases align to TRBD2. Germline loops: CDR1 SGHRS, CDR2 YFSETQ. This CDR3 contains 17 residues. V was pared by 4 bases and J by 6 bases, with 19 bases of the junction left unmatched. Here the CDR3 DNA reads TGCGCCAGCAGCGCTTTCGGGTCCGGGACTACCTCGTCCGAGCAGTACTTC. Translated, it gives CASSAFGSGTTSSEQYF. The variable domain in full, with the rest retrieved from reference TRBV5-1 and TRBJ2-7, is KAGVTQTPRYLIKTRGQQVTLSCSPISGHRSVSWYQQTPGQGLQFLFEYFSETQRNKGNFPGRFSGRQFSNSRSEMNVSTLELGDSALYLCASSAFGSGTTSSEQYFGPGTRLTVT.